This TCR beta chain was identified in a study of Ad26.COV2.S vaccination and SARS-CoV-2 variants. Documented treatment: about 20 received Ad26.COV2.S at low or high dose, single or two shots; roughly five received placebo; per-sample allocation not given. Each sample was drawn 63 days after the first injection (of vaccine or placebo). The germline gives CDR1 SGHNT, CDR2 YYREEE (reference sequence). The CDR3 loop spans 14 amino acids. V lost 3 bases, J lost 1 base, and 3 bases stayed unmatched. Note on this clone: Distinct nucleotide sequences in the sample also encode this CDR3.

The data were produced by immunoSEQ multiplex PCR, yet TCRdb's version contains in-frame clones alone and is incomplete. Of roughly 320,000 clones listed, around 84% are singletons. The source material was peripheral blood, sampled in a trial of Ad26.COV2.S vaccine versus placebo. This TCR came from a person aged 18-65 years who received the Ad26.COV2.S COVID-19 vaccine or a placebo. The chain is built from TRBV5-4 and TRBJ2-5; 7 nucleotides agree with TRBD1. In DNA form, the CDR3 reads TGTGCCAGCAGCTCGACAGGGCCCCAAGAGACCCAGTACTTC. Its translation: CASSSTGPQETQYF.